This T cell receptor (beta chain) comes out of a study of T cell changes during pregnancy in multiple sclerosis. This CDR3 comprises 15 residues. From germline, CDR1 is SGDLS and CDR2 YYNGEE. V gave up 2 bases and J gave up 3 bases, with 15 bases separating them. Sequenced by immunoSEQ multiplex PCR; TCRdb stores in-frame clones only, minus some. The table has 69,000 or so clones, about 92% seen once. The origin of this receptor is a female donor in good health, enrolled as a control in a pregnancy study. J is TRBJ2-7 and V is TRBV9, with D possibly TRBD1 on 6 matching bases. Sequenced material: peripheral blood, taken in the third trimester of pregnancy. For the CDR3, the DNA is TGTGCCAGCAGCGTCCAGATGGACAGCTTCTACGAGCAGTACTTC. Protein product: CASSVQMDSFYEQYF.